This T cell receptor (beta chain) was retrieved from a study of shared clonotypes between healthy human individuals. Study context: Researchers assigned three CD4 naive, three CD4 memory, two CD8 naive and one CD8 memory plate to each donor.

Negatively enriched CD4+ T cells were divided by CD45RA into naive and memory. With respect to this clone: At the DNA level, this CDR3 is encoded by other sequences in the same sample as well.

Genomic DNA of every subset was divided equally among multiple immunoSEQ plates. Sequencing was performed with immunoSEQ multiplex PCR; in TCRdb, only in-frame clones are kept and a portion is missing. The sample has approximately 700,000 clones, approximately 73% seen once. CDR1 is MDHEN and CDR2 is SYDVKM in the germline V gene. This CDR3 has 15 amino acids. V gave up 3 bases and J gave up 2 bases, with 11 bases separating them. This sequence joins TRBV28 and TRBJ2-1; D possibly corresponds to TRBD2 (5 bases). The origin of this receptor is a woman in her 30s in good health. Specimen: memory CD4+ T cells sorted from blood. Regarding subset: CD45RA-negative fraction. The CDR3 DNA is TGTGCCAGCAGTTTGGGGAGTGGCCCCTACAATGAGCAGTTCTTC. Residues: CASSLGSGPYNEQFF.